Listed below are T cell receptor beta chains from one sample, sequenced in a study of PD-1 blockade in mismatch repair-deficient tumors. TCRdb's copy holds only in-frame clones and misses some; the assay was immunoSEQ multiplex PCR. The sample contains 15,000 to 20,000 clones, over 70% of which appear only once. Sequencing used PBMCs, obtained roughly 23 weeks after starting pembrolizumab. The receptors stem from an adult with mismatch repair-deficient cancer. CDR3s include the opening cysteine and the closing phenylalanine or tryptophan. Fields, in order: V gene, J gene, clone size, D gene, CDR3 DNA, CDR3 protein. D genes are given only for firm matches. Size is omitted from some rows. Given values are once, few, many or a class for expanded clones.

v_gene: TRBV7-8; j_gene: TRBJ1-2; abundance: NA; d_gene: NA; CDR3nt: TGTGCCAGCAGCGTAACAGGGCCGAATGGCTACACCTTC; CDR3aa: CASSVTGPNGYTF
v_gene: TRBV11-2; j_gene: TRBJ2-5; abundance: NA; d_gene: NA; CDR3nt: TGTGCCAGCAGCGCAAACACAGGGACCGAGACCCAGTACTTC; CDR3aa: CASSANTGTETQYF
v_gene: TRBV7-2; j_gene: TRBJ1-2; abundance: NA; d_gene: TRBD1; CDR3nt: TGTGCCAGCAGCCTACCGGGACAGGCGCGGGAAGGCTACACCTTC; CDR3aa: CASSLPGQAREGYTF
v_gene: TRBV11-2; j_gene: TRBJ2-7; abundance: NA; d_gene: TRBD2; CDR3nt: TGTGCCAGCAGCGTCGGACTAGCGGGAGACGAGCAGTACTTC; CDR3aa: CASSVGLAGDEQYF
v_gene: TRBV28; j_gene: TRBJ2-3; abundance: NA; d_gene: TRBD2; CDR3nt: TGTGCCAGCAGTCCCTTGGGAGGGAAATATACGCAGTATTTT; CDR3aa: CASSPLGGKYTQYF
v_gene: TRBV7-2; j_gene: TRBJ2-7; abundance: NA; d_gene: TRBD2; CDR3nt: TGTGCCAGCAGCCGGACTAGCGGGAACTCCTACGAGCAGTACTTC; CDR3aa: CASSRTSGNSYEQYF
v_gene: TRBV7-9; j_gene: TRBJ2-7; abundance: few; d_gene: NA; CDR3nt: TGTGCCAGCAGCTTCAGTAGCGGCCCCTACGAGCAGTACTTC; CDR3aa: CASSFSSGPYEQYF
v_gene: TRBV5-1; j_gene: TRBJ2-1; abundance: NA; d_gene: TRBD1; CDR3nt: TGCGCCAGCAGCTTTCAGGGGGCCGCCAATGTGGGGCAGTTCTTC; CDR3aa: CASSFQGAANVGQFF
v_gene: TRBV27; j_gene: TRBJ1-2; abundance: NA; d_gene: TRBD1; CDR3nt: TGTGCCAGCAGTTTAGGGACAGCTAACTATGGCTACACCTTC; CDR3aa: CASSLGTANYGYTF
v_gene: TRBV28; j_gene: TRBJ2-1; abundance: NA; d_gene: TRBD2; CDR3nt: TGTGCCAGCAGTCCGTTAGCGGGGTCCTCCTACAATGAGCAGTTCTTC; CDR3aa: CASSPLAGSSYNEQFF
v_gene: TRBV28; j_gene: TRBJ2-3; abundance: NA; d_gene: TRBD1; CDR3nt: TGTGCCAGCAGTTCTCCGGGACAGGGGAAAGATACGCAGTATTTT; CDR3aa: CASSSPGQGKDTQYF
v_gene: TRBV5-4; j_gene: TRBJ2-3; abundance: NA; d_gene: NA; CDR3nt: TGTGCCAGCAGCTCGGAGGGGGGGGTCGGGGATACGCAGTATTTT; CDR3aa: CASSSEGGVGDTQYF
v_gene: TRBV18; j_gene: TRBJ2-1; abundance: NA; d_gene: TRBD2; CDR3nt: TGTGCCAGCTCACTCACCGGGACTAGCGGCAATGAGCAGTTCTTC; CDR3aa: CASSLTGTSGNEQFF
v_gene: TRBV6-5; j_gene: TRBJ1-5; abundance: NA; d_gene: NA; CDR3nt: TGTGCCAGCAGCAACCGACAAATGAGCAATCAGCCCCAGCATTTT; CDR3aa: CASSNRQMSNQPQHF
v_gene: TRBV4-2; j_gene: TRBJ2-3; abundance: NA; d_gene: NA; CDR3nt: TGTGCCAGCAGCCAATGGTACCGGAGCACAGATACGCAGTATTTT; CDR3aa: CASSQWYRSTDTQYF
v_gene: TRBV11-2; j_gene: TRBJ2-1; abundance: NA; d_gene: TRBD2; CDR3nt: TGTGCCAGCAGCAGGACTAGCGGTCCTATAACCTACAATGAGCAGTTCTTC; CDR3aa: CASSRTSGPITYNEQFF
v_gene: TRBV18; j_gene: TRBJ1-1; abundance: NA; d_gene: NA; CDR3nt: TGTGCCAGCTCACCAACGAAAGGGGCTTCCACTGAAGCTTTCTTT; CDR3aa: CASSPTKGASTEAFF
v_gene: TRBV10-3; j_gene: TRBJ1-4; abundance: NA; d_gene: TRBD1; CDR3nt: TGTGCCACGTCCGGGACAGGGGATGAAAAACTGTTTTTT; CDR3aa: CATSGTGDEKLFF
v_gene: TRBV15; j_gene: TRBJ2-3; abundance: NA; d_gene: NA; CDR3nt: TGTGCCACCACCAGGTCGAGGGAAGGGGGAGATACGCAGTATTTT; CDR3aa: CATTRSREGGDTQYF
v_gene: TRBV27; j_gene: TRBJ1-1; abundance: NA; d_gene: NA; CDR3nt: TGTGCCAGCAGTTTATTAGCGAATAGCGCCGAAGCTTTCTTT; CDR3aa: CASSLLANSAEAFF
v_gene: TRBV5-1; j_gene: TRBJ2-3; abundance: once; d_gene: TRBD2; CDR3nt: TGCGCCAGCAACGAGGGCTTAACTAGCGGGCCCACAGATACGCAGTATTTT; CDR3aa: CASNEGLTSGPTDTQYF
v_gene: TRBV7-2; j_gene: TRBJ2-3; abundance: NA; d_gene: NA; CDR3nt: TGTGCCAGCAGCCCTCTTCCAGCGGATACGCAGTATTTT; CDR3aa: CASSPLPADTQYF
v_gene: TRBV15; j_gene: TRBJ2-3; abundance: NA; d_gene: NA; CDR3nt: TGTGCCACCAGCAGGGCATTCGACAGGAGGTTCACAGATACGCAGTATTTT; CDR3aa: CATSRAFDRRFTDTQYF
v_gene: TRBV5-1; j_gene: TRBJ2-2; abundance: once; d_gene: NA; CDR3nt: TGCGCCAGTACGGTTGCCCTCGACACCGGGGAGCTGTTTTTT; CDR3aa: CASTVALDTGELFF
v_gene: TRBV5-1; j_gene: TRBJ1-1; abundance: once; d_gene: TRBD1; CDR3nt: TGCGCCAGCAGCGTAACCGGGACAGAGAGTACTGAAGCTTTCTTT; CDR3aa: CASSVTGTESTEAFF
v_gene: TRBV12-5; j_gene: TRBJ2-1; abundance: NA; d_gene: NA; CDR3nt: TGTGCTAGTGGTTTGCAGGGTTACAATGAGCAGTTCTTC; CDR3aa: CASGLQGYNEQFF
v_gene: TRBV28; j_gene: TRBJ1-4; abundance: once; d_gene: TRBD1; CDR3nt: TGTGCCAGCAGTTTAGTCTCAGGGGGTGAAAAACTGTTTTTT; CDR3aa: CASSLVSGGEKLFF
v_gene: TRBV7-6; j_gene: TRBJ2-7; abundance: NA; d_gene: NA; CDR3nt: TGTGCCAGCAGCATAAGCCCCTACGAGCAGTACTTC; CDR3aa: CASSISPYEQYF
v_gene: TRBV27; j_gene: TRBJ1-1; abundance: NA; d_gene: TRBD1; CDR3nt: TGTGCCAGCAGTAAACGACAGGGGGTGAACACTGAAGCTTTCTTT; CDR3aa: CASSKRQGVNTEAFF
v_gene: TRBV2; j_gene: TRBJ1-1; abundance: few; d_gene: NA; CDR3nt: TGTGCCAGCAGTGATTGGCAGGGGACCCTGAACACTGAAGCTTTCTTT; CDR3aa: CASSDWQGTLNTEAFF
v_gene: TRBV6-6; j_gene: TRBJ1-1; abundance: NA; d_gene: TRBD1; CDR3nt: TGTGCCAGCAGGGACAGGGGGAACACTGAAGCTTTCTTT; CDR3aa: CASRDRGNTEAFF
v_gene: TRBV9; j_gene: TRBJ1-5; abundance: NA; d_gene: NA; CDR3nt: TGTGCCAGCAGCCCAAACTCTTTAGATCAGCCCCAGCATTTT; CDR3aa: CASSPNSLDQPQHF
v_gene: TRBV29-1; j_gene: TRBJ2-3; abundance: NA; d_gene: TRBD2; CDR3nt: TGCAGCGCTTCACTAGCGGGGAGAGATACGCAGTATTTT; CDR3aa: CSASLAGRDTQYF
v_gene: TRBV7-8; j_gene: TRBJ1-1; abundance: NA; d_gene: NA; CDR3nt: TGTGCCAGCAGCCTCGCCCAGGGGAACACTGAAGCTTTCTTT; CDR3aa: CASSLAQGNTEAFF
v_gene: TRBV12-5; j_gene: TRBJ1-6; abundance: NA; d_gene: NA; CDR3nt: TGTGCTAGTGGCCCGGGACAACCGAATTCACCCCTCCACTTT; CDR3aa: CASGPGQPNSPLHF
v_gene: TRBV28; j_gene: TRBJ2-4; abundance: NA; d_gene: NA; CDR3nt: TGTGCCAGCAATAGGGGTGGGATCATGGGCATTCAGTACTTC; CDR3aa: CASNRGGIMGIQYF
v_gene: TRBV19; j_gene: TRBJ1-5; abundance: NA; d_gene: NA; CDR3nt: TGTGCCAGTAGTATTGGGCGGGGTTTCAGGCAGCCCCAGCATTTT; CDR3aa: CASSIGRGFRQPQHF
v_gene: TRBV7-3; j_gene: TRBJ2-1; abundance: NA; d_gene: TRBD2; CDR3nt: TGTGCCAGCAGCCTGCGGACTAGCGGGAGGGCCAGTTCCTACAATGAGCAGTTCTTC; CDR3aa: CASSLRTSGRASSYNEQFF
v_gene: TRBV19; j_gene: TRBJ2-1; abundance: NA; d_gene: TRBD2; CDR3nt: TGTGCCAGTAGGGCCGGGACTAGCTCCCATGAGCAGTTCTTC; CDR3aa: CASRAGTSSHEQFF
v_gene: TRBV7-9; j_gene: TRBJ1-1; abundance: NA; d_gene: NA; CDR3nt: TGTGCCAGCAGCCCGGGACACTTCACTGAAGCTTTCTTT; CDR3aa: CASSPGHFTEAFF
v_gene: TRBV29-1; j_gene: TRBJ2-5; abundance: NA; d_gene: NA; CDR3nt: TGCAGCGTCGATAGCCGAGAGACCCAGTACTTC; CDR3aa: CSVDSRETQYF
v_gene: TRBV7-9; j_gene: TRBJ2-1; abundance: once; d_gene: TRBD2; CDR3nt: TGTGCCAGCAGCTTAGGACTAGCTCACAATGAGCAGTTCTTC; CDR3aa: CASSLGLAHNEQFF
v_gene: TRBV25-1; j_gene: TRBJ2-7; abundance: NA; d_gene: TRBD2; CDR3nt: TGTGCCAGCGAGTCCACTAGCGGCAGCTCCTACGAGCAGTACTTC; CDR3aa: CASESTSGSSYEQYF
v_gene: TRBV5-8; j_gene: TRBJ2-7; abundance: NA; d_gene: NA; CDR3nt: TGTGCCAGCAGCTTGGGACGGTCACTATCCTCCTACGAGCAGTACTTC; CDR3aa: CASSLGRSLSSYEQYF
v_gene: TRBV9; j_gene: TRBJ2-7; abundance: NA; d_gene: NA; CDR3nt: TGTGCCAGCAGCGTAGTGGGCGGACCGGGGGAGCAGTACTTC; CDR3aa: CASSVVGGPGEQYF
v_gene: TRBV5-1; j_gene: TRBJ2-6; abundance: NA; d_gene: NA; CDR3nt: TGCGCCAGCAGCAGGGAGACAAGTAGCTCTGGGGCCAACGTCCTGACTTTC; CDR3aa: CASSRETSSSGANVLTF
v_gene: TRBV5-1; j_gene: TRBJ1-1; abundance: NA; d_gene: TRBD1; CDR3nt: TGCGCCAGCAGCTTCATCTCAGGGGGAACTGAAGCTTTCTTT; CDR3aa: CASSFISGGTEAFF
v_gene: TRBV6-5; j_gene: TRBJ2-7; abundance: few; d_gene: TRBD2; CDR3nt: TGTGCCAGCACTAGACTAGCGGGAGGGTACGAGCAGTACTTC; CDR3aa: CASTRLAGGYEQYF
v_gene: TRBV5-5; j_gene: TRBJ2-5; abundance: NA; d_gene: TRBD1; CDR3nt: TGTGCCAGCAGCCTCCGACAGGGGGAGACCCAGTACTTC; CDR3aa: CASSLRQGETQYF
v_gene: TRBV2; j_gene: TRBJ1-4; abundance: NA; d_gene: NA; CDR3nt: TGTGCCAGCGAGGACACTGGCAGGGGCGGAAAACTGTTTTTT; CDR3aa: CASEDTGRGGKLFF
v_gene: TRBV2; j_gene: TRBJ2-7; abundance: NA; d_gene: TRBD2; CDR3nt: TGTGCCAGCACAGGACTAGCGGGAGGCAAAAACGAGCAGTACTTC; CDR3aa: CASTGLAGGKNEQYF
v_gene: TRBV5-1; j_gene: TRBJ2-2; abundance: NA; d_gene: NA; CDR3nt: TGCGCCAGCAGCTTGGACGGGGTTTGGAACACCGGGGAGCTGTTTTTT; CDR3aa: CASSLDGVWNTGELFF
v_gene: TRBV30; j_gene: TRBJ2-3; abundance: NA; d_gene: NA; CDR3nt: TGTGCCTGGAGTTCCGGAGTGAGAGGTACGCAGTATTTT; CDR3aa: CAWSSGVRGTQYF
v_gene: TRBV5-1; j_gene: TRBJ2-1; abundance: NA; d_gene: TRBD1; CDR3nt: TGCGCCAGCAGCTTGGCTTCGGGGACAGGCTACAATGAGCAGTTCTTC; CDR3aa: CASSLASGTGYNEQFF
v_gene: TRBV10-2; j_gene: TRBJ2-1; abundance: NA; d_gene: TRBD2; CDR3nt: TGCGCCAGCAGTGAGCCACGGCGTGGGACTAGTATGAGTGAGAATGAGCAGTTCTTC; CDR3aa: CASSEPRRGTSMSENEQFF
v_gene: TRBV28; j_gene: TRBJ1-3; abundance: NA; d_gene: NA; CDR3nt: TGTGCCAGCACACCTCAGGACACCATGTGGGGAAACACCATATATTTT; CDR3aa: CASTPQDTMWGNTIYF
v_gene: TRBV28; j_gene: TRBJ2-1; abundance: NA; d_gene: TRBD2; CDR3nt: TGTGCCAGCAGTCTTCCAGGAAATAGCGGGAGAAAGCAGTTCTTC; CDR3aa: CASSLPGNSGRKQFF
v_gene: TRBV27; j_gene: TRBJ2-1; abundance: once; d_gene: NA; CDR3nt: TGTGCCAGCAGTTTATTAGACCCGGGGGGCCTCTACAATGAGCAGTTCTTC; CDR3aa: CASSLLDPGGLYNEQFF
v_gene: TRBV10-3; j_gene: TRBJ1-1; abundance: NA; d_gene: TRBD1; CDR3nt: TGTGCCATCAGTGGTACAGGGGGCTATACTGAAGCTTTCTTT; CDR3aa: CAISGTGGYTEAFF